This TCR beta chain was found in a study of regulatory T cells in long-lasting Graves disease. Study in general: For a period under 3 months, newly diagnosed Graves' patients had taken antithyroid drugs.

The time point here: newly diagnosed GD, antithyroid drugs for less than 3 months. PBMC RNA served as the TCR library source. V lost 2 bases to trimming and J lost 8 bases; unmatched junction nucleotides: 10. Germline V gene data show CDR1 as KGHDR and CDR2 as SFDVKD. CDR3 length equals 18 residues. Relying on iRepertoire HTBI primers and Arm-PCR of CDR3 regions, the team built TCR beta libraries. TCRdb re-analysed the multiplex PCR reads in MiXCR, keeping a single row per CDR3 protein. The sample has some 410,000 distinct CDR3 sequences, over 15% seen once. These data were also filed under a second study, of T cells in Graves' hyperthyroidism and ophthalmopathy.

This specimen consisted of peripheral blood mononuclear cells (PBMCs), obtained at new diagnosis, from a patient treated with antithyroid drugs. The chain has TRBV24-1 and TRBJ2-1, with 14 bases identical to TRBD2. The receptor was isolated from a woman in her 30s with Graves disease. The CDR3: CATSDYGLAGGKRDEQFF. CDR3 nucleotides: TGTGCCACCAGTGATTACGGACTAGCGGGAGGTAAAAGAGATGAGCAGTTCTTC.